This T cell receptor (beta chain) was retrieved from a study of T cell repertoires in cytomegalovirus infection. Study as a whole: CMV infection together with matching HLA type was indicated by public TCR beta signatures.

TCRdb reanalysed the reads using MiXCR and keeps one entry per CDR3 protein. The table has about 300,000 distinct CDR3 sequences, about a quarter seen once. This clonotype was found many times. The source is a human donor in good health (CMV status not recorded). Some clones in this sample may be carry-over from other donors' samples. Sequencing input: PBMCs.

CDR3 sequence (DNA): TGTGCCAGCAGCAAACCGGGACAGGACACTGAAGCTTTCTTT. Its protein is CASSKPGQDTEAFF. The V and J genes are TRBV7-2 and TRBJ1-1; 8 bases are shared with TRBD1. CDR3 length: 14 amino acids. CDR1 and CDR2 from the germline V gene are SGHTA and FQGNSA. J gave up 3 bases and V 5 bases, and 5 bases lay outside the gene matches.